This T cell receptor beta chain originates from a study of breast tumors, draining lymph nodes, adjacent tissues. Study-wide results and limits: That most tumor T cells come from lymph nodes remained unproven. Compared with basal-like, luminal-like tumors shared significantly more repertoire with nontumor tissue. Data fit most tumor T cells coming from lymph node, expanding in tumor.

TCRdb recomputed calls from the multiplex PCR reads with MiXCR, one row per CDR3 protein. The table lists about 180,000 distinct CDR3 sequences, approximately 30% of them singletons. The lymph nodes were axillary draining lymph nodes from breast cancer patients. Many counts were recorded for this clonotype. Its antigen is not identified. The TCR sequence derives from a female donor with breast cancer. Some clones in this sample may be carry-over from other donors' samples. Sequencing used axillary lymph node tissue.

CDR3 in DNA: TGTGCCAGCAGCTCGGGGAAGGGACAGGGGGCCGGGGAGCTGTTTTTT. As protein: CASSSGKGQGAGELFF. The genes are TRBV7-3 and TRBJ2-2; TRBD1 aligns across 11 bases. Germline V gene lookup returns CDR1 SGHTA and CDR2 FQGTGA. The CDR3 is made up of 16 amino acids. With V trimmed by 4 bases and J by 6 bases, 7 bases remained unmatched.